The 2 T cell receptor beta chains given below trace back to one sample, sequenced in a study of Ad26.COV2.S vaccination and SARS-CoV-2 variants. Documented treatment: about 20 received Ad26.COV2.S at low or high dose, single or two shots; 5 received placebo; per-sample allocation not given. Vaccine and placebo recipients were sampled on day 63 after the first injection. Clones were sequenced by immunoSEQ multiplex PCR, and TCRdb holds only the in-frame ones, with some missing. The table records about 460,000 clones, 70% to 90% of them present only once. The material sequenced was peripheral blood, taken in a trial of Ad26.COV2.S vaccine versus placebo. Every receptor here comes from a person aged 18-65 years who received the Ad26.COV2.S COVID-19 vaccine or a placebo.

This sequence joins TRBV6-2 or TRBV6-3 and TRBJ2-2; 9 bases align to TRBD2. The ends lost 6 bases at V and 5 bases at J; junction bases unmatched: 16. The germline V gene has CDR1 MNHEY and CDR2 SVGEGT. CDR3 size: 18 residues. CDR3 sequence (DNA): TGTGCCAGCAGCCGGCTTATAGCGGGGGTTTCTGGGACCGGGGAGCTGTTTTTT. Residues: CASSRLIAGVSGTGELFF.

The chain uses TRBV19 and TRBJ1-2; TRBD1 matches 8 bases. V trimming: 6 bases; J trimming: 7 bases; junction bases outside the gene matches: 16. CDR3 length: 16 amino acids. Germline CDR1 is LNHDA and CDR2 is SQIVND (reference sequence). CDR3 sequence reads: CASSPPFDRGYFGYTF. The CDR3 nucleotides read TGTGCCAGTAGCCCCCCTTTTGACAGGGGATATTTTGGCTACACCTTC.